The sample holds a few counts of the clone carrying this T cell receptor beta chain. Its antigen is unidentified. Orbital computed tomography, thyroid ultrasound, serum thyroxine and TRAb, and clinical symptoms together informed the diagnoses. This sample holds PBMCs from less than 13 ml fresh peripheral blood. The data belong to a study of T cells in Graves' hyperthyroidism and ophthalmopathy. Overall study: The blood sample was taken at first diagnosis, before treatment began.

Study conclusions and caveats: Researchers report that a 13 V-J model separated ophthalmopathy from stable hyperthyroidism.

Authors of the study amplified TCR beta CDR3 regions from RNA transcripts. Initially, a first-round RT-PCR of the TCR CDR3 employed the HTBI primer set. TCRdb fed the multiplex PCR reads into MiXCR, producing one record per CDR3 protein. The sample includes hundreds of thousands of distinct CDR3 sequences, 15% to 20% seen only once; the top ten take over 15%. Germline V gene sequence: CDR1 MNHNS, CDR2 SASEGT. The CDR3 has 13 amino acids. V was clipped by 5 bases and J by 7 bases, with 14 bases between them. The clonotype was recovered from a woman between 45 and 60 years old with Graves' hyperthyroidism that later progressed to Graves' ophthalmopathy. The V gene is TRBV6-1, the J gene TRBJ1-1, with no clear D. Sample: blood. As DNA, the CDR3 is TGTGCCAGCAGTCGACATAGGACTATTGAAGCTTTCTTT. Translating gives CASSRHRTIEAFF.